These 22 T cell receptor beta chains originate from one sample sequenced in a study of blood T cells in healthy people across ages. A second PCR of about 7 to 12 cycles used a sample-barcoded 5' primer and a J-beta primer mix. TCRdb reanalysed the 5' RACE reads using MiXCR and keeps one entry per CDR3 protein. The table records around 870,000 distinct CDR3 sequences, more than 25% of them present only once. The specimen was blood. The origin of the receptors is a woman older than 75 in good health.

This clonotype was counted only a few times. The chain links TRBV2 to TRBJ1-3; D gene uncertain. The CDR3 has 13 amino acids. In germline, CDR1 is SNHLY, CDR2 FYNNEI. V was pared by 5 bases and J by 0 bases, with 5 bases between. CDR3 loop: CASSLASGNTIYF. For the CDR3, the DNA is TGTGCCAGCAGTTTGGCCTCTGGAAACACCATATATTTT.

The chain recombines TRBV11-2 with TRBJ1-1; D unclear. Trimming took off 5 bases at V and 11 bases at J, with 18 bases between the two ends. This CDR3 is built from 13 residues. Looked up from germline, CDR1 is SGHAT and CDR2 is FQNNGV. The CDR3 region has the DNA TGTGCCAGCAGCCTCGGACGGGCCCTCGGGGCTTTCTTT. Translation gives CASSLGRALGAFF.

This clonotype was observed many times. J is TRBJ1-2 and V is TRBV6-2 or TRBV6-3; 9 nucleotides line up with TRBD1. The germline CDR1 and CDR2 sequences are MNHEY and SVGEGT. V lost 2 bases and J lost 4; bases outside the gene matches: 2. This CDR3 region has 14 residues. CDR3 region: CASSYGTGFYGYTF. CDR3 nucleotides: TGTGCCAGCAGTTACGGGACAGGGTTCTATGGCTACACCTTC.

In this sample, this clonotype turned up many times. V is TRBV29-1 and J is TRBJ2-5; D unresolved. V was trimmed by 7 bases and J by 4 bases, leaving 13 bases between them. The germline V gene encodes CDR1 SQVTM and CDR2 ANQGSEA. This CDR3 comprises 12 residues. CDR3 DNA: TGCAGCGCAACCCCAGGTCCAGAGACCCAGTACTTC. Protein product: CSATPGPETQYF.

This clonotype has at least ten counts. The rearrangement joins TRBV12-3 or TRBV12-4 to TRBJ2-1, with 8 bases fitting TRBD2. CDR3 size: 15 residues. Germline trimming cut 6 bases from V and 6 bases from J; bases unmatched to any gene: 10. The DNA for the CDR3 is TGTGCCAGCAGCCGAGGACTAGCCCCCGGCAATGAGCAGTTCTTC. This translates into CASSRGLAPGNEQFF.

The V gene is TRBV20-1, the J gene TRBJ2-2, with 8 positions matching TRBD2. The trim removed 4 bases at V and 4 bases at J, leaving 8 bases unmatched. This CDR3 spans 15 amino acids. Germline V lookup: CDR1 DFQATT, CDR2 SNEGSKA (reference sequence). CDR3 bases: TGCAGTGCTACGTCAACTAGCGGAATCACCGGGGAGCTGTTTTTT. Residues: CSATSTSGITGELFF.

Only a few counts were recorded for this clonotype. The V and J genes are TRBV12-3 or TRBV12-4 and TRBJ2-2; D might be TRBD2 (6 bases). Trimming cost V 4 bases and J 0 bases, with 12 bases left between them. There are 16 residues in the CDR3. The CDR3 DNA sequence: TGTGCCAGCAGTTCTCCGGGACTGGCGAACACCGGGGAGCTGTTTTTT. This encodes CASSSPGLANTGELFF.

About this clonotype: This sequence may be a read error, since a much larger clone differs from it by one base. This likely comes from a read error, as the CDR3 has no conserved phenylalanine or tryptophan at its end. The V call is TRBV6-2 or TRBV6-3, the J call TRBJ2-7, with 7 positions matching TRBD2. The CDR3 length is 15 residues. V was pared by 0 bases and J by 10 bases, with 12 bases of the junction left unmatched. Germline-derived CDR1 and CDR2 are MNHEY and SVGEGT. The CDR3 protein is CASSYSASGWETQYC. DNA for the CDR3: TGTGCCAGCAGTTACTCGGCTAGCGGTTGGGAAACCCAGTACTGC.

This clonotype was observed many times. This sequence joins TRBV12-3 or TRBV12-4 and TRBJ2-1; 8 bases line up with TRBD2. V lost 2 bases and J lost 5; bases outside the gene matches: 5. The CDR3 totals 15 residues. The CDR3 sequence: CASSLWAGGNNEQFF. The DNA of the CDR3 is TGTGCCAGCAGTTTATGGGCGGGGGGCAACAATGAGCAGTTCTTC.

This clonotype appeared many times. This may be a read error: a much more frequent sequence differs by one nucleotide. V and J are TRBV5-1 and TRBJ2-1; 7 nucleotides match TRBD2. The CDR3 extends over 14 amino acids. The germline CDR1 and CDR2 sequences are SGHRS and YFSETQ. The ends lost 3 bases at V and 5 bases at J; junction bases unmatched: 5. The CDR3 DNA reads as TGCGCCAGCAGCTGGGGAGGGTTCGACAATGAGCAGTTCTTC. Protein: CASSWGGFDNEQFF.

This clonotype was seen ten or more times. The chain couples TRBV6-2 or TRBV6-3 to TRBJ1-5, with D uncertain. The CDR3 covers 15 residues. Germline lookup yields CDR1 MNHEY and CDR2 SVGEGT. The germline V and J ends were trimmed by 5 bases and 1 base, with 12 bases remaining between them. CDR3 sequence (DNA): TGTGCCAGCAGTCCCACGGAACCCAGCAATCAGCCCCAGCATTTT. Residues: CASSPTEPSNQPQHF.

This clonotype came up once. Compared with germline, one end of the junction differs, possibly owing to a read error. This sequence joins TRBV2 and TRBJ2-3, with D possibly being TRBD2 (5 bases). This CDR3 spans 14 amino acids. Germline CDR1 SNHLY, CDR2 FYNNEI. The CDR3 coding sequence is TGTGCCAGCAGGCTAGCCGAAACCACAGATACGCGGTATTTT. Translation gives CASRLAETTDTRYF.

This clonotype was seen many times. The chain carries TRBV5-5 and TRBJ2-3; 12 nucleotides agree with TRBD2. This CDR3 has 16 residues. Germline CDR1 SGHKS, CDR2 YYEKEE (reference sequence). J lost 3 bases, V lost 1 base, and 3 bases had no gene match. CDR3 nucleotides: TGTGCCAGCAGCTTGCTAGCGGGGGGGCTGACAGATACGCAGTATTTT. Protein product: CASSLLAGGLTDTQYF.

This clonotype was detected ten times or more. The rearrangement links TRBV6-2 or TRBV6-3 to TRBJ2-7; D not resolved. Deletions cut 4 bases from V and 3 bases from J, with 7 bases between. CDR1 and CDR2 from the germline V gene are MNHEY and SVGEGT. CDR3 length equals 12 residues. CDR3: CASSFPDYEQYF. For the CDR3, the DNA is TGTGCCAGCAGTTTCCCAGACTACGAGCAGTACTTC.

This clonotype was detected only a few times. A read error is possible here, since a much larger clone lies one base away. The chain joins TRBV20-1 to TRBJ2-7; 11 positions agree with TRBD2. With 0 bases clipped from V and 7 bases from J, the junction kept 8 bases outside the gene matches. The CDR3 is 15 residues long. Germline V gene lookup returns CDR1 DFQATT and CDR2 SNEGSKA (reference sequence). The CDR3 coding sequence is TGCAGTGCTAGAGACGTAGCGGGGGGGCACAATGAGCAGTACTTC. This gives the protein CSARDVAGGHNEQYF.

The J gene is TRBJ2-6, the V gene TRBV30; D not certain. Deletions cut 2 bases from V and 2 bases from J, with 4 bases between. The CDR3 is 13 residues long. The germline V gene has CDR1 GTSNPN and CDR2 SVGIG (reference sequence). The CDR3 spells CAWSPAGANVLTF. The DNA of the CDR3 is TGTGCCTGGAGTCCCGCTGGGGCCAACGTCCTGACTTTC.

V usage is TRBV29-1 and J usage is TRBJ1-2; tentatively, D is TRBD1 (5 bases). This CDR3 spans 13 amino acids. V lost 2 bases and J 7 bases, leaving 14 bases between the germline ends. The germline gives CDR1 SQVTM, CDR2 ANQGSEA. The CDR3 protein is CSVEMGGYSGYTF. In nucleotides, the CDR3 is TGCAGCGTTGAAATGGGGGGTTACTCTGGCTACACCTTC.

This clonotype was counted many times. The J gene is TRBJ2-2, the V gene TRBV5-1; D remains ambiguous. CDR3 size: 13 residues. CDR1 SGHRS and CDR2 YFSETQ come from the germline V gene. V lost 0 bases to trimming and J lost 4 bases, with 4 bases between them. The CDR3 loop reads CASSLDATGELFF. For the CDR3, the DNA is TGCGCCAGCAGCTTGGATGCCACCGGGGAGCTGTTTTTT. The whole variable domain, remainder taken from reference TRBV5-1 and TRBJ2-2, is KAGVTQTPRYLIKTRGQQVTLSCSPISGHRSVSWYQQTPGQGLQFLFEYFSETQRNKGNFPGRFSGRQFSNSRSEMNVSTLELGDSALYLCASSLDATGELFFGEGSRLTVL.

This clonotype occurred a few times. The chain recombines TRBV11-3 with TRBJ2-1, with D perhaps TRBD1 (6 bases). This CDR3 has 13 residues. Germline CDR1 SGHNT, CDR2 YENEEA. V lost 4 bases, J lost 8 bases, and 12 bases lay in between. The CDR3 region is CASSYPQGYEQFF. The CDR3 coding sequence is TGTGCCAGCAGCTATCCACAGGGCTATGAGCAGTTCTTC.

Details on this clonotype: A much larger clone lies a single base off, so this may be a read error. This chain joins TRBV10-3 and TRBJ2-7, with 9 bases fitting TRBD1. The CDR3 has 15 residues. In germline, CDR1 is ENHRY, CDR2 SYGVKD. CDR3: CAIGDLGQGTGEQYF. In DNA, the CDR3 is TGTGCCATCGGTGACCTAGGACAGGGGACAGGTGAGCAGTACTTC.

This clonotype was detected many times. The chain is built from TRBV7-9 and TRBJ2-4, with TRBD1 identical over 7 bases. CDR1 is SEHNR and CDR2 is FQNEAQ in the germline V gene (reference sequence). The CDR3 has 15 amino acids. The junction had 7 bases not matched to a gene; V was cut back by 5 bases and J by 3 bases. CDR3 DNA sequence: TGTGCCAGCAGCCCCCAGGGGGTATACAAAAACATTCAGTACTTC. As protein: CASSPQGVYKNIQYF. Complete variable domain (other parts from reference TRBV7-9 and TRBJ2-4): DTGVSQNPRHKITKRGQNVTFRCDPISEHNRLYWYRQTLGQGPEFLTYFQNEAQLEKSRLLSDRFSAERPKGSFSTLEIQRTEQGDSAMYLCASSPQGVYKNIQYFGAGTRLSVL.

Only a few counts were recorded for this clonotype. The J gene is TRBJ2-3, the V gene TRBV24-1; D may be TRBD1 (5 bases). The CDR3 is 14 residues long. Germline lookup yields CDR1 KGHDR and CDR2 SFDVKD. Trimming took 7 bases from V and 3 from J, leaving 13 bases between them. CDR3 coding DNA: TGTGCCACCAGCTCCGATGGGGCGACAGATACGCAGTATTTT. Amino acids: CATSSDGATDTQYF.